The 16 T cell receptor beta chains presented below share a single source sample, sequenced in a study of blood T cell repertoires in COVID-19. Some clones are missing from TCRdb's copy, which holds only in-frame ones; the method was immunoSEQ multiplex PCR. Of approximately 80,000 clones listed, about 90% are singletons. Sequencing used peripheral blood. The source of these receptors is a woman in her fifties or sixties in a cohort sampled during active COVID-19.

This chain connects TRBV7-6 to TRBJ2-5, with no clear D. CDR1 SGHVS and CDR2 FNYEAQ come from the germline V gene. V was shortened by 4 bases and J by 5 bases, with 5 bases between the two germline ends. The CDR3 contains 11 residues. This CDR3 reads CASSSRETQYF. Here the CDR3 DNA reads TGTGCCAGCAGCTCCCGGGAGACCCAGTACTTC.

The chain carries TRBV18 and TRBJ2-7, with D possibly being TRBD1 (6 bases). This CDR3 spans 14 amino acids. V dropped 2 bases and J dropped 2 bases, with 10 bases sitting between them. Germline V CDR1 and CDR2: KGHSH, LQKENI. The CDR3 reads CASSPTGPAYEQYF. CDR3 sequence (DNA): TGTGCCAGCTCACCAACAGGGCCAGCCTACGAGCAGTACTTC.

J is TRBJ2-5 and V is TRBV5-4; 7 positions match TRBD1. Germline CDR1 is SGHNT and CDR2 is YYREEE (reference sequence). The CDR3 length is 18 residues. V lost 4 bases, J lost 5 bases, and 20 bases stayed unmatched. The DNA for the CDR3 is TGTGCCAGCAGCCCTACCCAGAAAAAACAGGGGATAGGTGAGACCCAGTACTTC. It codes for CASSPTQKKQGIGETQYF.

The chain has TRBV28 and TRBJ2-7, with TRBD2 matching over 8 bases. Looked up from germline, CDR1 is MDHEN and CDR2 is SYDVKM. V lost 5 bases to trimming and J lost 3 bases; unmatched junction nucleotides: 9. The CDR3 consists of 15 residues. CDR3 protein: CASSLLGAGGYEQYF. The CDR3 DNA reads TGTGCCAGCAGTCTCCTTGGGGCGGGAGGCTACGAGCAGTACTTC.

J is TRBJ2-3 and V is TRBV27, with 12 positions matching TRBD2. The V segment lost 3 bases and the J segment 2 bases; nucleotides outside the gene matches: 3. Germline V lookup: CDR1 MNHEY, CDR2 SMNVEV (reference sequence). This CDR3 is built from 16 residues. DNA of the CDR3: TGTGCCAGCAGTTTCTGGACTAGCGGGGTCACAGATACGCAGTATTTT. Translating gives CASSFWTSGVTDTQYF.

The rearrangement joins TRBV18 to TRBJ2-3; 8 bases line up with TRBD2. This CDR3 is built from 14 residues. The ends lost 10 bases at V and 2 bases at J; junction bases unmatched: 8. CDR1 is KGHSH and CDR2 is LQKENI in the germline V gene. CDR3: CATTLTSDTDTQYF. The CDR3 bases are TGTGCCACCACTTTGACTAGCGACACAGATACGCAGTATTTT.

The chain links TRBV7-9 to TRBJ2-5; a weak D match, TRBD2 (6 bases). Germline V gene lookup returns CDR1 SEHNR and CDR2 FQNEAQ (reference sequence). Trimming left V 4 bases short and J 4 bases short, with 10 bases between. This CDR3 is 13 amino acids long. CDR3 DNA: TGTGCCAGCAGCTCGGAGGGGAGAGAGACCCAGTACTTC. Protein sequence: CASSSEGRETQYF.

The chain combines TRBV5-1 with TRBJ2-2, with 8 bases matching TRBD2. CDR3 length: 14 residues. Looked up from germline, CDR1 is SGHRS and CDR2 is YFSETQ. The V and J ends lost 5 bases and 2 bases, in that order; junction bases with no gene match: 2. CDR3 sequence reads: CASRLAGNTGELFF. The CDR3 DNA follows: TGCGCCAGCAGATTAGCGGGAAACACCGGGGAGCTGTTTTTT. Complete variable domain (other parts from reference TRBV5-1 and TRBJ2-2): KAGVTQTPRYLIKTRGQQVTLSCSPISGHRSVSWYQQTPGQGLQFLFEYFSETQRNKGNFPGRFSGRQFSNSRSEMNVSTLELGDSALYLCASRLAGNTGELFFGEGSRLTVL.

This clone was detected only once. The rearrangement uses TRBV28 and TRBJ1-4; 7 bases are shared with TRBD1. The germline CDR1 and CDR2 sequences are MDHEN and SYDVKM. The CDR3 runs to 12 residues. V lost 7 bases, J lost 8 bases, and 4 bases stayed unmatched. For the CDR3, the DNA is TGTGCCAGCACCAAACAGGGGGAAAAACTGTTTTTT. It specifies CASTKQGEKLFF. The full variable domain, its missing parts supplied by reference TRBV28 and TRBJ1-4, is DVKVTQSSRYLVKRTGEKVFLECVQDMDHENMFWYRQDPGLGLRLIYFSYDVKMKEKGDIPEGYSVSREKKERFSLILESASTNQTSMYLCASTKQGEKLFFGSGTQLSVL.

This chain joins TRBV3-1 (or the pseudogene TRBV3-2) and TRBJ2-3; D not certain. Per the germline V gene, CDR1 is LGHDT and CDR2 is YNNKEL (reference sequence). The CDR3 length is 12 residues. V shed 4 bases and J shed 9 bases, with 11 bases lying between them. CDR3 protein: CASSPVPQTQYF. Here the CDR3 DNA reads TGTGCCAGCAGCCCGGTTCCGCAAACGCAGTATTTT.

The chain has TRBV27 and TRBJ1-2, with D uncertain. V gave up 8 bases and J gave up 3 bases, with 16 bases separating them. The CDR3 sequence is 14 residues long. Germline values: CDR1 MNHEY, CDR2 SMNVEV (reference sequence). CDR3 region: CASAQAADYYGYTF. The CDR3 DNA follows: TGTGCCAGCGCCCAAGCGGCGGATTACTATGGCTACACCTTC.

The V and J genes are TRBV7-6 and TRBJ2-6, with a weak D call TRBD1 (6 bases). Germline CDR1 and CDR2: SGHVS and FNYEAQ. This CDR3 has 17 residues. Deletions cut 3 bases from V and 0 bases from J, with 12 bases between. CDR3 amino acids: CASSLTGSSSGANVLTF. The DNA for the CDR3 is TGTGCCAGCAGCTTGACAGGTTCCAGCTCTGGGGCCAACGTCCTGACTTTC. Variable domain in full (rest from reference TRBV7-6 and TRBJ2-6): GAGVSQSPRYKVTKRGQDVALRCDPISGHVSLYWYRQALGQGPEFLTYFNYEAQQDKSGLPNDRFSAERPEGSISTLTIQRTEQRDSAMYRCASSLTGSSSGANVLTFGAGSRLTVL.

The rearrangement uses TRBV2 and TRBJ2-7, with D perhaps matching TRBD1 or TRBD2 (10 bases each). V dropped 5 bases and J dropped 1 base, with 27 bases sitting between them. This CDR3 comprises 19 residues. Germline V gene data show CDR1 as SNHLY and CDR2 as FYNNEI. CDR3 sequence reads: CASSPGTGASGRSSYEQYF. In DNA, the CDR3 is TGTGCCAGCAGTCCTGGGACAGGGGCTAGCGGGAGATCGTCCTACGAGCAGTACTTC.

In its sample, this clone was seen once. In DNA, the CDR3 is TGTGCCAGCAGCTTATGGACTAGCGGGAGCTACGAGCAGTACTTC. This sequence encodes CASSLWTSGSYEQYF. The chain links TRBV11-2 to TRBJ2-7; TRBD2 matches 13 bases. The CDR3 runs 15 residues. Germline V gene data show CDR1 as SGHAT and CDR2 as FQNNGV. With V trimmed by 2 bases and J by 3 bases, 1 base remained unmatched. Together with reference TRBV11-2 and TRBJ2-7, the CDR3 gives the full variable domain: EAGVAQSPRYKIIEKRQSVAFWCNPISGHATLYWYQQILGQGPKLLIQFQNNGVVDDSQLPKDRFSAERLKGVDSTLKIQPAKLEDSAVYLCASSLWTSGSYEQYFGPGTRLTVT.

The chain is built from TRBV4-1 and TRBJ1-4, with D possibly matching TRBD1 (5 bases). CDR1 is MGHRA, CDR2 YSYEKL, per germline. Trimming removed 1 base at V and 5 bases at J, with 14 bases between. CDR3 length equals 16 residues. The CDR3 is CASSQVGRAYNEKLFF. The CDR3 DNA reads TGCGCCAGCAGCCAAGTAGGCAGGGCTTACAATGAAAAACTGTTTTTT.

The rearrangement joins TRBV28 to TRBJ2-5; possible D gene TRBD1, 5 bases. Germline V CDR1 and CDR2: MDHEN, SYDVKM. V shed 10 bases and J shed 5 bases, with 20 bases lying between them. CDR3 length: 14 residues. The CDR3 region is CATLSKQGVETQYF. In DNA, the CDR3 is TGTGCCACCCTTTCCAAGCAGGGCGTGGAGACCCAGTACTTC.